The 30 T cell receptor beta chains listed next were all sequenced from one sample in a study of blood T cell repertoires in COVID-19. Sequenced by immunoSEQ multiplex PCR; TCRdb stores in-frame clones only, minus some. This table holds tens of thousands of clones, approximately 91% found once. Sequencing input: peripheral blood. Receptors were obtained from a human donor in a cohort sampled during active COVID-19.

This clone is a singleton in its sample. The chain links TRBV30 to TRBJ2-1; 7 bases map to TRBD2. Germline CDR1 reads GTSNPN; CDR2 reads SVGIG (reference sequence). The CDR3 consists of 18 residues. V lost 3 bases and J lost 5; bases outside the gene matches: 19. The CDR3 coding sequence is TGTGCCTGGAGACCTAGCCCGATGGGAGCGGGACTGAACAATGAGCAGTTCTTC. It is translated as CAWRPSPMGAGLNNEQFF.

This clone was counted a few times. This chain joins TRBV19 and TRBJ2-5, with 14 bases lining up with TRBD2. This CDR3 is 16 amino acids long. The J segment lost 5 bases and the V segment lost 3 bases, leaving 5 bases of the junction unmatched. Germline loops: CDR1 LNHDA, CDR2 SQIVND (reference sequence). CDR3 nucleotide sequence: TGTGCCAGTAGTATGAGCGGGACTAGCGGGAGCGAGACCCAGTACTTC. Translating it yields CASSMSGTSGSETQYF. Together with reference TRBV19 and TRBJ2-5, the CDR3 gives the full variable domain: DGGITQSPKYLFRKEGQNVTLSCEQNLNHDAMYWYRQDPGQGLRLIYYSQIVNDFQKGDIAEGYSVSREKKESFPLTVTSAQKNPTAFYLCASSMSGTSGSETQYFGPGTRLLVL.

V and J are TRBV7-9 and TRBJ2-1; 12 bases fit TRBD2. The CDR3 consists of 18 residues. V trimming: 3 bases; J trimming: 8 bases; junction bases outside the gene matches: 14. CDR1 SEHNR and CDR2 FQNEAQ come from the germline V gene (reference sequence). CDR3 amino acids: CASSFALGLASGRDEQFF. The CDR3 DNA follows: TGTGCCAGCAGCTTCGCATTGGGACTGGCTAGCGGGAGGGATGAGCAGTTCTTC.

The chain employs TRBV9 and TRBJ1-2; no clear D. CDR3 length: 15 residues. Germline V gives CDR1 SGDLS, CDR2 YYNGEE. Trimming cost V 0 bases and J 6 bases, with 15 bases left between them. CDR3 DNA: TGTGCCAGCAGCGTAGGAGGGTCGGGCTCCGATGGCTACACCTTC. Residues: CASSVGGSGSDGYTF.

This sequence joins TRBV15 and TRBJ2-2; perhaps TRBD2 as D (6 bases). The CDR3 is 21 amino acids. Germline CDR1 and CDR2: LNHNV and YYDKDF (reference sequence). V lost 2 bases and J 4 bases, leaving 29 bases between the germline ends. Here the CDR3 reads CATSRWGSSTGGIGSTGELFF. The CDR3 DNA is TGTGCCACCAGCAGATGGGGCTCCTCGACGGGCGGGATTGGCAGCACCGGGGAGCTGTTTTTT.

The V and J genes are TRBV3-1 (or the pseudogene TRBV3-2) and TRBJ1-2; D gene uncertain. CDR3 length: 13 amino acids. The ends were cut back, 4 bases at V and 10 bases at J, with 16 bases in the middle. Germline loops: CDR1 LGHDT, CDR2 YNNKEL (reference sequence). The CDR3 is CASSPEGILDYTF. The CDR3 nucleotides are TGTGCCAGCAGCCCGGAGGGTATCTTGGACTACACCTTC.

This clone appeared a few times. The chain combines TRBV7-2 with TRBJ1-3; weak D call: TRBD1 (5 bases). Looked up from germline, CDR1 is SGHTA and CDR2 is FQGNSA. The CDR3 length is 13 residues. The V end lost 2 bases, the J end lost 6 bases, and 8 bases lay between the germline ends. The CDR3 sequence is CASSLNRLNTIYF. The CDR3 DNA is TGTGCCAGCAGCTTAAACAGGTTAAACACCATATATTTT.

The table lists this clone with a few counts. In DNA, the CDR3 is TGTGCCAGTAGTAGAGACAGGTTTGGCCAGCCCCAGCATTTT. Translating it yields CASSRDRFGQPQHF. The chain uses TRBV19 and TRBJ1-5; perhaps TRBD1 as D (6 bases). V shed 4 bases and J shed 7 bases, with 14 bases lying between them. Germline V CDR1 and CDR2: LNHDA, SQIVND (reference sequence). The CDR3 runs to 14 residues.

The chain has TRBV7-3 and TRBJ2-3, with 7 nucleotides matching TRBD2. Losses at the gene ends were 4 bases for V and 6 bases for J; bases not matched to a gene: 7. The CDR3 is 14 residues long. The V gene's germline CDR1 is SGHTA and CDR2 FQGTGA. CDR3 in amino acids: CASSSQRGLDTQYF. CDR3 in DNA: TGTGCCAGCAGCTCCCAGCGGGGACTGGATACGCAGTATTTT.

The chain has TRBV27 and TRBJ2-7, with 9 bases aligning to TRBD2. The CDR3 sequence is 14 residues long. Germline CDR1 is MNHEY and CDR2 is SMNVEV (reference sequence). The V segment lost 4 bases and the J segment 2 bases; nucleotides outside the gene matches: 3. The CDR3 here is CASSWTSETYEQYF. CDR3 nucleotides: TGTGCCAGCAGTTGGACTAGCGAGACCTACGAGCAGTACTTC.

This clone appeared a single time. V usage is TRBV29-1 and J usage is TRBJ2-1; maybe TRBD2 (6 bases). Trimming left V 4 bases short and J 6 bases short, with 25 bases between. CDR1 and CDR2 from the germline V gene are SQVTM and ANQGSEA. This CDR3 is 17 amino acids long. Here the CDR3 DNA reads TGCAGCGTTGTAAAGACAACCGGGACTCGACCATCCAATGAGCAGTTCTTC. Translated, it gives CSVVKTTGTRPSNEQFF.

This chain joins TRBV20-1 and TRBJ1-5; 8 positions agree with TRBD1. Per the germline V gene, CDR1 is DFQATT and CDR2 is SNEGSKA (reference sequence). After removal of 3 bases from V and 7 bases from J, the junction contained 8 bases not matched to a gene. The CDR3 totals 14 residues. This CDR3 reads CSASDRGPKQPQHF. The CDR3 DNA sequence: TGCAGTGCTAGTGACAGGGGCCCTAAACAGCCCCAGCATTTT.

The gene calls are TRBV5-6 and TRBJ1-2, with 7 bases identical to TRBD1. The V segment lost 4 bases and the J segment 4 bases; nucleotides outside the gene matches: 7. The germline gives CDR1 SGHDT, CDR2 YYEEEE. CDR3 length equals 14 residues. The CDR3 spells CASSPGTAFYGYTF. DNA for the CDR3: TGTGCCAGCAGCCCCGGGACAGCTTTCTATGGCTACACCTTC.

The chain employs TRBV4-2 and TRBJ1-3; D is ambiguous. Germline values: CDR1 LGHNA, CDR2 YNFKEQ. The V end was cut by 3 bases, the J end by 0 bases, with 15 bases between. This CDR3 contains 17 residues. The CDR3 spells CASSQSITSYSGNTIYF. The CDR3 coding sequence is TGTGCCAGCAGCCAGTCCATCACTTCTTACTCTGGAAACACCATATATTTT.

This chain connects TRBV20-1 to TRBJ2-3; a weak D match, TRBD2 (5 bases). The V end lost 3 bases, the J end lost 2 bases, and 18 bases lay between the germline ends. Germline V gives CDR1 DFQATT, CDR2 SNEGSKA (reference sequence). The CDR3 runs to 16 residues. CDR3 residues: CSASGFVGASTDTQYF. The CDR3 bases are TGCAGTGCTAGTGGGTTCGTGGGAGCCTCCACAGATACGCAGTATTTT.

The chain recombines TRBV7-2 with TRBJ1-5; 8 nucleotides align to TRBD1. Germline CDR1 and CDR2: SGHTA and FQGNSA. The junction had 2 bases not matched to a gene; V was cut back by 1 base and J by 6 bases. CDR3 size: 14 residues. The CDR3 DNA follows: TGTGCCAGCAGCTTAGACAGGGGGGGTCAGCCCCAGCATTTT. This codes for CASSLDRGGQPQHF. The full variable domain, rest sourced from reference TRBV7-2 and TRBJ1-5, is GAGVSQSPSNKVTEKGKDVELRCDPISGHTALYWYRQSLGQGLEFLIYFQGNSAPDKSGLPSDRFSAERTGGSVSTLTIQRTQQEDSAVYLCASSLDRGGQPQHFGDGTRLSIL.

The J gene is TRBJ1-2, the V gene TRBV5-1, with 9 positions matching TRBD1. Germline V gives CDR1 SGHRS, CDR2 YFSETQ. The CDR3 is made up of 14 amino acids. The V and J ends lost 5 bases and 4 bases, in that order; junction bases with no gene match: 6. The CDR3 reads CASSQDRGVYGYTF. CDR3 coding DNA: TGCGCCAGCAGTCAGGACAGGGGAGTCTATGGCTACACCTTC.

This chain connects TRBV7-9 to TRBJ2-3; D gene uncertain. V was cut by 11 bases and J by 0 bases, with 15 bases left in between. CDR3 length equals 14 residues. The V gene's germline CDR1 is SEHNR and CDR2 FQNEAQ (reference sequence). The CDR3 DNA reads as TGTGCCGGCAAATACGAGAGTAGCACAGATACGCAGTATTTT. This codes for CAGKYESSTDTQYF.

This clone was picked up a small number of times. This rearrangement joins TRBV7-9 to TRBJ1-1, with TRBD1 as a possible D gene (6 bases). The CDR3 is 15 residues long. CDR1 is SEHNR, CDR2 FQNEAQ, per germline (reference sequence). Trimming left V 5 bases short and J 0 bases short, with 13 bases between. The DNA for the CDR3 is TGTGCCAGCAGCCCTCGCACAGGGTTGAACACTGAAGCTTTCTTT. It encodes CASSPRTGLNTEAFF.

The chain joins TRBV24-1 to TRBJ2-2; D ambiguous. Trimming took off 7 bases at V and 3 bases at J, with 11 bases between the two ends. CDR1 and CDR2 from the germline V gene are KGHDR and SFDVKD. This CDR3 has 14 residues. The CDR3 spells CATRSSEHTGELFF. CDR3 coding DNA: TGTGCCACCAGGAGTAGTGAACACACCGGGGAGCTGTTTTTT.

J is TRBJ1-5 and V is TRBV18; 8 bases agree with TRBD1. Germline V gene sequence: CDR1 KGHSH, CDR2 LQKENI. This CDR3 is built from 16 residues. Trimming removed 6 bases from V and 0 bases from J; junction bases left unmatched: 7. The CDR3 DNA sequence: TGTGCCAGCTCTCAAGGGACAGGTAATAGCAATCAGCCCCAGCATTTT. This codes for CASSQGTGNSNQPQHF. The whole variable domain, remainder taken from reference TRBV18 and TRBJ1-5, is NAGVMQNPRHLVRRRGQEARLRCSPMKGHSHVYWYRQLPEEGLKFMVYLQKENIIDESGMPKERFSAEFPKEGPSILRIQQVVRGDSAAYFCASSQGTGNSNQPQHFGDGTRLSIL.

This clone is a singleton in its sample. In nucleotides, the CDR3 is TGTGCCAGCAAACCGGGACAGGTCTACGAGCAGTACTTC. Residues: CASKPGQVYEQYF. The chain links TRBV12-3 or TRBV12-4 to TRBJ2-7, with 8 nucleotides matching TRBD1. V shed 7 bases and J 3 bases; nucleotides not matched to a gene: 5. CDR3 length: 13 amino acids.

The chain combines TRBV19 with TRBJ2-7; 10 bases agree with TRBD1. Trimming took 4 bases from V and 7 from J; bases not matched to a gene: 13. The CDR3 consists of 16 residues. Germline assignment: CDR1 LNHDA and CDR2 SQIVND (reference sequence). In nucleotides, the CDR3 is TGTGCCAGTAGTACGGCCGACAGGGGGCCCCTTGGAGAGCAGTACTTC. Its protein is CASSTADRGPLGEQYF.

This chain links TRBV7-9 with TRBJ1-4, with D perhaps matching TRBD1 (5 bases). The CDR3 covers 15 residues. In germline, CDR1 is SEHNR, CDR2 FQNEAQ (reference sequence). V gave up 0 bases and J gave up 8 bases, with 13 bases separating them. The CDR3 DNA reads TGTGCCAGCAGCTTAGCCCCCAGGGTCGGGGAAAAACTGTTTTTT. This translates into CASSLAPRVGEKLFF. The full variable domain, with the rest looked up from reference TRBV7-9 and TRBJ1-4, is DTGVSQNPRHKITKRGQNVTFRCDPISEHNRLYWYRQTLGQGPEFLTYFQNEAQLEKSRLLSDRFSAERPKGSFSTLEIQRTEQGDSAMYLCASSLAPRVGEKLFFGSGTQLSVL.

This chain connects TRBV27 to TRBJ2-7, with 7 bases matching TRBD2. This CDR3 has 14 residues. From germline, CDR1 is MNHEY and CDR2 SMNVEV (reference sequence). With V trimmed by 8 bases and J by 3 bases, 10 bases remained unmatched. The CDR3 sequence: CASGWAGAVYEQYF. CDR3 coding DNA: TGTGCCAGCGGGTGGGCGGGAGCGGTCTACGAGCAGTACTTC.

This chain uses TRBV7-9 with TRBJ2-1; TRBD2 might be the D (6 bases). From germline, CDR1 is SEHNR and CDR2 FQNEAQ (reference sequence). The CDR3 is made up of 17 amino acids. V was pared by 5 bases and J by 2 bases, with 19 bases between. As DNA, the CDR3 is TGTGCCAGCAGCCCAAGGGAGGTTGTAACCGCCTACAATGAGCAGTTCTTC. Translated, it gives CASSPREVVTAYNEQFF.

This sequence joins TRBV11-3 and TRBJ2-2; 8 nucleotides align to TRBD1. The CDR3 has 17 residues. J was trimmed by 4 bases and V by 1 base; bases with no gene match: 8. CDR1 is SGHNT, CDR2 YENEEA, per germline. The CDR3 loop reads CASSLGRQGAGTGELFF. The CDR3 region has the DNA TGTGCCAGCAGCTTAGGTCGGCAGGGGGCTGGCACCGGGGAGCTGTTTTTT.

The chain uses TRBV7-8 and TRBJ1-5; D is possibly TRBD1 (6 bases). Germline CDR1 is SGHVS and CDR2 is FQNEAQ. V lost 5 bases and J lost 2, with 16 bases in between. This CDR3 region has 16 residues. The CDR3 nucleotides read TGTGCCAGCAGCCGGAACAGGGTCCGGGGCAATCAGCCCCAGCATTTT. Its protein product is CASSRNRVRGNQPQHF.

V usage is TRBV19 and J usage is TRBJ1-5, with 8 nucleotides matching TRBD1. The V segment lost 3 bases and the J segment 4 bases; nucleotides outside the gene matches: 8. CDR3 length: 16 residues. The V gene's germline CDR1 is LNHDA and CDR2 SQIVND (reference sequence). The CDR3 DNA is TGTGCCAGTAGTATCGGACAGGGAGGGGAAAATCAGCCCCAGCATTTT. Translating gives CASSIGQGGENQPQHF.

This rearrangement joins TRBV3-1 (or the pseudogene TRBV3-2) to TRBJ2-3, with TRBD2 matching 7 bases. This CDR3 contains 14 residues. The germline V gene has CDR1 LGHDT and CDR2 YNNKEL (reference sequence). After removal of 4 bases from V and 7 bases from J, the junction contained 8 bases not matched to a gene. The CDR3 DNA follows: TGTGCCAGCAGCCGAACGGGACTATTCAATACGCAGTATTTT. It is translated as CASSRTGLFNTQYF.